This paragraph covers one TCR beta chain sequence. This sample is drawn from a study of blood T cell repertoires in COVID-19. Whole-study context: Nucleic acid was either cDNA or gDNA, and it came from T cells, B-cell-depleted T cells, or PBMCs.

A Seattle source enrolled patients during active infection and followed them longitudinally. From germline, CDR1 is SGHNT and CDR2 YYREEE (reference sequence). Trimming pared 3 bases from V and 8 bases from J, leaving 17 bases between. This CDR3 comprises 14 residues. In the authors' workflow: From reference gene primer amplification, estimates of nucleated cell counts were derived. Repertoires were generated with immunoSEQ multiplex PCR, while TCRdb's copy carries only in-frame clones and drops some. V and J calls plus clone size are reproduced from that table; the DNA served to infer D and trimming. The data hold 80,000 to 90,000 clones, with roughly 88% observed a single time.

The sequencing input was peripheral blood. The sequence derives from a woman aged 80 or over with COVID-19, enrolled during active disease. The chain recombines TRBV5-4 with TRBJ1-1, with no clear D. CDR3 nucleotides: TGTGCCAGCAGCTGGGTGGTTAACAGTCACGAAGCTTTCTTT. This encodes CASSWVVNSHEAFF.